This T cell receptor beta chain was identified in a study of T cells in Graves' hyperthyroidism and ophthalmopathy. As for the study in general: Peripheral blood was taken when the disease was first diagnosed, before any treatment began.

Ophthalmopathy cases met thresholds of Clinical Activity Score at least 3, NOSPECS grade at least 4 and duration under 3 months. The germline V gene encodes CDR1 KGHSH and CDR2 LQKENI. Germline trimming cut 4 bases from V and 0 bases from J; bases unmatched to any gene: 0. CDR3 size: 14 residues. Authors of the study amplified TCR beta CDR3 regions from RNA transcripts. A set of HTBI primers served as the primers for a first-round RT-PCR of the TCR CDR3. A single record per CDR3 protein comes from TCRdb applying MiXCR to the multiplex PCR reads. The sample consists of hundreds of thousands of distinct CDR3 sequences, about 15% of them appearing once. The sample holds many counts of this clonotype.

The TCR was taken from a woman aged 18-35 years with Graves' ophthalmopathy. Sequenced input: blood. The rearrangement joins TRBV18 to TRBJ1-3; 7 nucleotides line up with TRBD1. The CDR3 reads CASSRDSSGNTIYF. The CDR3 coding sequence is TGTGCCAGCTCACGGGACAGCTCTGGAAACACCATATATTTT.